A single sample gave rise to the 10 T cell receptor beta chains below, sequenced in a study of blood T cells in healthy people across ages. A second PCR, run for roughly 7 to 11 cycles, used a sample-barcoded 5' primer plus a J-beta primer mix. TCRdb analysed the 5' RACE reads with MiXCR anew, one entry per CDR3 protein. The sample includes more than 1,000,000 distinct CDR3 sequences, roughly 24% of them seen just once. Another study also made use of these data, one on T cells of mothers and their children.

The sample taken for sequencing was blood. The origin of the receptors is a girl aged 2 to 9 in good health.

There are a few counts of this clonotype. The chain uses TRBV7-2 and TRBJ2-1; D not certain. The V and J ends lost 6 bases and 0 bases respectively, with 12 bases between them. The CDR3 is 15 residues long. The germline V gene has CDR1 SGHTA and CDR2 FQGNSA. In nucleotides, the CDR3 is TGTACCAGCAGGCAGGATTTAAGCTCCTACAATGAGCAGTTCTTC. It codes for CTSRQDLSSYNEQFF.

This clonotype was seen a handful of times. This chain links TRBV9 with TRBJ2-7, with D perhaps matching TRBD1 (5 bases). Germline lookup yields CDR1 SGDLS and CDR2 YYNGEE. CDR3 length: 14 amino acids. V was trimmed by 4 bases and J by 0 bases, leaving 11 bases between them. The CDR3 bases are TGTGCCAGCAGCTTCGGACATTACTCCTACGAGCAGTACTTC. Amino acids: CASSFGHYSYEQYF.

The chain employs TRBV6-5 and TRBJ2-5; TRBD1 is a possible D gene (5 bases). Germline V gene sequence: CDR1 MNHEY, CDR2 SVGAGI. This CDR3 has 15 amino acids. V gave up 8 bases and J gave up 4 bases, with 20 bases separating them. The CDR3: CASSPGAALGETQYF. In nucleotides, the CDR3 is TGTGCCAGCTCCCCTGGGGCTGCCCTCGGAGAGACCCAGTACTTC.

This clonotype was detected a few times. The CDR3 nucleotides are TGTGCCAGCCATGGGGGCAGTATGAACACTGAAGCTTTCTTT. Protein product: CASHGGSMNTEAFF. This chain uses TRBV28 with TRBJ1-1; perhaps TRBD1 as D (6 bases). The CDR3 runs 14 residues. From germline, CDR1 is MDHEN and CDR2 SYDVKM. Trimming cost V 8 bases and J 0 bases, with 13 bases left between them.

This clonotype was seen only a few times. The CDR3: CASSPVLRSLAGTGDTQYF. The CDR3 DNA reads as TGTGCCAGCTCACCAGTTCTGAGGTCACTAGCGGGGACCGGAGATACGCAGTATTTT. The chain uses TRBV18 and TRBJ2-3; TRBD2 matches at 10 bases. Trimming at V came to 2 bases and at J to 5 bases, leaving 16 bases not matched to a gene. The CDR3 contains 19 residues. Germline V gene sequence: CDR1 KGHSH, CDR2 LQKENI.

The V and J genes are TRBV29-1 and TRBJ1-4; D may be TRBD1 (5 bases). CDR3 size: 13 residues. The V gene's germline CDR1 is SQVTM and CDR2 ANQGSEA. The V gene lost 5 bases and the J gene lost 6 bases, with 13 bases spanning the gap. Here the CDR3 DNA reads TGCAGCGTTAAGCTCTCAGGGTATGAAAAACTGTTTTTT. Its protein product is CSVKLSGYEKLFF.

With respect to this clonotype: One junction end disagrees with the germline gene, perhaps due to a read error. DNA for the CDR3: TGCAGTGCCGGCCCCCCCCAGCGGGGTGAAAAACTGTTCTTT. Amino acids: CSAGPPQRGEKLFF. This rearrangement joins TRBV20-1 to TRBJ1-4; D not certain. Germline V gene sequence: CDR1 DFQATT, CDR2 SNEGSKA (reference sequence). This CDR3 comprises 14 residues.

This clonotype was seen only a few times. DNA for the CDR3: TGTGCCAGCAGCCCCCGCGGACTAGCGGGAGAAACCGGGGAGCTGTTTTTT. It specifies CASSPRGLAGETGELFF. This chain links TRBV4-2 with TRBJ2-2; 13 bases match TRBD2. V shed 4 bases and J 5 bases; nucleotides not matched to a gene: 7. The CDR3 is 17 amino acids. CDR1 and CDR2 (germline): LGHNA, YNFKEQ.

This clonotype was observed a few times. The junction shows a germline mismatch at one end, possibly a read error. V is TRBV12-3 or TRBV12-4 and J is TRBJ2-2; a weak D match, TRBD2 (6 bases). The CDR3 sequence is 18 residues long. CDR3 amino acids: CASSLPLRGFESTGGLFF. CDR3 in DNA: TGTGCCAGCAGTTTACCCCTACGGGGATTCGAGAGCACCGGGGGGCTGTTTTTT.

The chain uses TRBV7-9 and TRBJ1-4; 11 bases fit TRBD1. V trimming: 5 bases; J trimming: 7 bases; junction bases outside the gene matches: 12. This CDR3 region has 17 residues. Germline CDR1 and CDR2: SEHNR and FQNEAQ (reference sequence). The CDR3 DNA reads TGTGCCAGCAGCAACAGCGGGACAGGGGGAGAAGGTGAAAAACTGTTTTTT. Its translation: CASSNSGTGGEGEKLFF.